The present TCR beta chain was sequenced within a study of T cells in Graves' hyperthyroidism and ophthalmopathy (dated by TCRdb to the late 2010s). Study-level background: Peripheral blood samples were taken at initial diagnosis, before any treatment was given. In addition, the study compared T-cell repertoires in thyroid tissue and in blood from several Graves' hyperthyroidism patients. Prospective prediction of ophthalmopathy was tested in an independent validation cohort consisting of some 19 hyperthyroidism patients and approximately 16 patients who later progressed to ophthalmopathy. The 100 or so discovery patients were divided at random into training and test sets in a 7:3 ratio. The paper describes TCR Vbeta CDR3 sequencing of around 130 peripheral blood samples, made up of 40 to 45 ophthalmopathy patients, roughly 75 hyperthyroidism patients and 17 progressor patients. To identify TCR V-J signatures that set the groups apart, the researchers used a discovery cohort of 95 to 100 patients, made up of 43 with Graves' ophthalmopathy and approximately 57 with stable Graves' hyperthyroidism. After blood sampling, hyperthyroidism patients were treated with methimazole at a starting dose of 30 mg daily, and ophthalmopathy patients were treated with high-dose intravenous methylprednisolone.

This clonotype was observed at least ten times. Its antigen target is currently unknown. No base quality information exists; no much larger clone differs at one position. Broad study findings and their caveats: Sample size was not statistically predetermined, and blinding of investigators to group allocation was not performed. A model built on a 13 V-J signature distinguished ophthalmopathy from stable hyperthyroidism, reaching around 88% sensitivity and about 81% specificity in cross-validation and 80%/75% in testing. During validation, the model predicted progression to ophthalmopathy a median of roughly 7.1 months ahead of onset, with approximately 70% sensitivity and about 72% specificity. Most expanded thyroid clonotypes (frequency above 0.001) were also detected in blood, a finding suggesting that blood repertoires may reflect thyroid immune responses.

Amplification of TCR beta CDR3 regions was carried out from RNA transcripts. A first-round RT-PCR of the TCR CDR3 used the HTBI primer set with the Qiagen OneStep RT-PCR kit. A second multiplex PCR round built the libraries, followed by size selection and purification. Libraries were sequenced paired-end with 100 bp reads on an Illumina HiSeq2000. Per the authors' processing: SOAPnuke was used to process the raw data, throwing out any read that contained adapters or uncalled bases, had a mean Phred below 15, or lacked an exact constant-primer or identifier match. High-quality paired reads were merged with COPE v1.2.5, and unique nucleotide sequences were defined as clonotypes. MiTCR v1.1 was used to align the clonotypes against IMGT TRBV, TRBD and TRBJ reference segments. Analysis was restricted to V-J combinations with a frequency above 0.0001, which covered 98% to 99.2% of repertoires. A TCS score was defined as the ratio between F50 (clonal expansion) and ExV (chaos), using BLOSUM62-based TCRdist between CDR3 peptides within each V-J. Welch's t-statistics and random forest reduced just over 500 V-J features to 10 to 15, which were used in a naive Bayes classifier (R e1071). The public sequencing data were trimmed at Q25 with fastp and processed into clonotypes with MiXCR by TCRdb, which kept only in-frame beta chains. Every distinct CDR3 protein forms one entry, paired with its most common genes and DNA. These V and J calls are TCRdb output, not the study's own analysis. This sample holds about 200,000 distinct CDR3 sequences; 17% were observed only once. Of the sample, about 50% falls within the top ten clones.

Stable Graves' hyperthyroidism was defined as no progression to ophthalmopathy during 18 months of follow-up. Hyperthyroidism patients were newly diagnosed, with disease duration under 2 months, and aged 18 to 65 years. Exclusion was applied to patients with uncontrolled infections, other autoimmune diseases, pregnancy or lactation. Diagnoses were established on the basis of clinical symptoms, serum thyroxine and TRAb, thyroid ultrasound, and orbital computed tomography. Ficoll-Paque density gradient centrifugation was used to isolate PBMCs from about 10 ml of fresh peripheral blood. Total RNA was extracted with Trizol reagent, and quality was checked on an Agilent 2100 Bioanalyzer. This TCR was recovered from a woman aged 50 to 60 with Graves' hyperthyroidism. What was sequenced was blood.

CDR3 sequence: CASSSNRAGASYNEQFF. Read as DNA, the sequence is TGTGCCAGTAGCTCCAACCGGGCAGGTGCATCCTACAATGAGCAGTTCTTC. The receptor chain draws on TRBV19 and TRBJ2-1, with the D gene uncertain. CDR1 LNHDA and CDR2 SQIVND are derived from the germline V gene (reference sequence). V sheds 6 bases and J sheds 1 base, leaving 19 bases between their ends. The CDR3 goes from the cysteine to the phenylalanine over 17 residues. Only CDR3 DNA is held: 51 bases, read in frame from base 1.